This is a list of T cell receptor beta chains from one sample in a study of T cell repertoires in cytomegalovirus infection. One entry per CDR3 protein results from TCRdb running MiXCR on the reads. The table has around 740,000 distinct CDR3 sequences, 35% seen once. Sequencing input: PBMCs. All receptors derive from a human donor in good health (CMV status not recorded). Some clones in this sample may be carry-over from other donors' samples. CDR3s include the opening cysteine and the closing phenylalanine or tryptophan. A D gene is named only where the DNA matches it firmly. The size field is filled for only some rows; it gives once, few, many or a size class.

D gene: TRBD1
clone size: -
V gene: TRBV12-3/TRBV12-4
J gene: TRBJ1-5
CDR3 DNA: TGTGCCAGCAGGGAGCAGGGGGCGGTTCAGCCCCAGCATTTT
CDR3 protein: CASREQGAVQPQHF

D gene: TRBD2
clone size: -
V gene: TRBV7-2
J gene: TRBJ2-7
CDR3 DNA: TGTGCCAGCAGCTTAAGACATTGGACTAGCGGGTTCCACGAGCAGTACTTC
CDR3 protein: CASSLRHWTSGFHEQYF

D gene: -
clone size: -
V gene: TRBV19
J gene: TRBJ2-3
CDR3 DNA: TGTGCCAGTAGTATGAGTAGGGTTTGGGGCACAGATACGCAGTATTTT
CDR3 protein: CASSMSRVWGTDTQYF

D gene: -
clone size: few
V gene: TRBV11-2
J gene: TRBJ2-3
CDR3 DNA: TGTGCCAGCAGCCCCGAACTGGCTAGCGCTACGCAGTATTTT
CDR3 protein: CASSPELASATQYF

D gene: -
clone size: few
V gene: TRBV19
J gene: TRBJ1-1
CDR3 DNA: TGTGCCAGTAGTATGGAATTGGGGGGCGGAACTGAAGCTTTCTTT
CDR3 protein: CASSMELGGGTEAFF

D gene: -
clone size: -
V gene: TRBV7-2
J gene: TRBJ2-7
CDR3 DNA: TGTGCCAGCAGCTTAAGGAGCGGTGAAGGTTACGAGCAGTACTTC
CDR3 protein: CASSLRSGEGYEQYF

D gene: -
clone size: -
V gene: TRBV28
J gene: TRBJ1-2
CDR3 DNA: TGTGCCAGCGCCCAGGGGGGCTACACCTTC
CDR3 protein: CASAQGGYTF

D gene: -
clone size: -
V gene: TRBV5-4
J gene: TRBJ2-6
CDR3 DNA: TGTGCCAGCAGCTTTAGAACCTTTGGGGACACTGGGGCCAACGTCCTGACTTTC
CDR3 protein: CASSFRTFGDTGANVLTF

D gene: -
clone size: -
V gene: TRBV28
J gene: TRBJ1-1
CDR3 DNA: TGTGCCAGCAGTTTTGACGCAGGGACCACTGAAGCTTTCTTT
CDR3 protein: CASSFDAGTTEAFF

D gene: TRBD1
clone size: -
V gene: TRBV28
J gene: TRBJ1-1
CDR3 DNA: TGTGCCAGCAGTTCCGGACAGGTTCGGTACGATGCTTTCTTT
CDR3 protein: CASSSGQVRYDAFF

D gene: TRBD2
clone size: -
V gene: TRBV12-3/TRBV12-4
J gene: TRBJ2-7
CDR3 DNA: TGTGCCAGCAGCAATCCCGGGACTAGATACGAGCAGTACTTC
CDR3 protein: CASSNPGTRYEQYF

D gene: -
clone size: few
V gene: TRBV7-2
J gene: TRBJ2-5
CDR3 DNA: TGTGCCAGCAGCTTAGTTCTAAAAGAGACCCAGTACTTC
CDR3 protein: CASSLVLKETQYF

D gene: TRBD1
clone size: -
V gene: TRBV14
J gene: TRBJ1-6
CDR3 DNA: TGTGCCAGCAGCCCACGGACAGGGAGCGATAATTCACCCCTCCACTTT
CDR3 protein: CASSPRTGSDNSPLHF

D gene: TRBD1
clone size: -
V gene: TRBV9
J gene: TRBJ1-3
CDR3 DNA: TGTGCCAGCAGCGTGGGGACAGTCGGAAACACCATATATTTT
CDR3 protein: CASSVGTVGNTIYF

D gene: -
clone size: once
V gene: TRBV6-5
J gene: TRBJ2-1
CDR3 DNA: TGTGCCAGCAGTCACTCTGGACGGGGCGAGCAGTTCTTC
CDR3 protein: CASSHSGRGEQFF

D gene: TRBD2
clone size: -
V gene: TRBV11-2
J gene: TRBJ2-5
CDR3 DNA: TGTGCCAGCAGCCCGGGACTAGCGGGAGCCCCAGAGACCCAGTACTTC
CDR3 protein: CASSPGLAGAPETQYF

D gene: -
clone size: -
V gene: TRBV18
J gene: TRBJ2-7
CDR3 DNA: TGTGCCAGCTCGCACCTACAGGGTCCCCACGAGCAGTACTTC
CDR3 protein: CASSHLQGPHEQYF

D gene: TRBD2
clone size: -
V gene: TRBV7-6
J gene: TRBJ2-5
CDR3 DNA: TGTGCCAGCAGGGATAGCGGGAGGGCCAGGGAGACCCAGTACTTC
CDR3 protein: CASRDSGRARETQYF

D gene: TRBD1
clone size: few
V gene: TRBV10-3
J gene: TRBJ2-5
CDR3 DNA: TGTGCCATCAGTGAGTTGGGACAGGGGCTTCAAGAGACCCAGTACTTC
CDR3 protein: CAISELGQGLQETQYF

D gene: -
clone size: -
V gene: TRBV29-1
J gene: TRBJ2-2
CDR3 DNA: TGCAGCGTTTGGGCCCCTCTGAACACCGGGGAGCTGTTTTTT
CDR3 protein: CSVWAPLNTGELFF

D gene: -
clone size: once
V gene: TRBV19
J gene: TRBJ1-3
CDR3 DNA: TGTGCCAGTAGTGAAAGGACGGACGGTGTCCATCTGTGTTTT
CDR3 protein: CASSERTDGVHLCF

D gene: -
clone size: few
V gene: TRBV6-5
J gene: TRBJ2-2
CDR3 DNA: TGTGCCAGCAGTTCGCCGGAGGCAGCCAACACCGGGGAGCTGTTTTTT
CDR3 protein: CASSSPEAANTGELFF

D gene: TRBD1
clone size: -
V gene: TRBV28
J gene: TRBJ2-7
CDR3 DNA: TGTGCCAGCCGGGGGACAGGGGGTTCCTACGAGCAGTACTTC
CDR3 protein: CASRGTGGSYEQYF

D gene: -
clone size: -
V gene: TRBV19
J gene: TRBJ2-2
CDR3 DNA: TGTGCCAGTACGGTGAGGGGGGGCGGCACCGGGGAGCTGTTTTTT
CDR3 protein: CASTVRGGGTGELFF

D gene: -
clone size: many
V gene: TRBV7-2
J gene: TRBJ2-7
CDR3 DNA: TGTGCCAGCAGCTTAGACCCGACAAACTCCTACGAGCAGTACTTC
CDR3 protein: CASSLDPTNSYEQYF

D gene: TRBD2
clone size: -
V gene: TRBV6-6
J gene: TRBJ2-5
CDR3 DNA: TGTGCCAGCAGCCACCAGAGGACTAGCGGCCAAGAGACCCAGTACTTC
CDR3 protein: CASSHQRTSGQETQYF

D gene: -
clone size: many
V gene: TRBV7-2
J gene: TRBJ1-3
CDR3 DNA: TGTGCCAGCAGCTTAGCGCTTTCGGGTGGCGCCATATATTTT
CDR3 protein: CASSLALSGGAIYF

D gene: TRBD2
clone size: -
V gene: TRBV28
J gene: TRBJ2-7
CDR3 DNA: TGTGCCAGCGTAAAGGGACTAGCCTACGAGCAGTACTTC
CDR3 protein: CASVKGLAYEQYF

D gene: -
clone size: many
V gene: TRBV7-2
J gene: TRBJ2-7
CDR3 DNA: TGTGCCAGCAGCCACGACCTCCTCGAGCAGTACTTC
CDR3 protein: CASSHDLLEQYF

D gene: -
clone size: many
V gene: TRBV7-2
J gene: TRBJ1-5
CDR3 DNA: TGTGCCAGCAGCTTACTTAGGGGTCAGCCCCAGCATTTT
CDR3 protein: CASSLLRGQPQHF

D gene: -
clone size: few
V gene: TRBV6-1
J gene: TRBJ2-1
CDR3 DNA: TGTGCCAGCCACGGTGGAGAAGAGGAGAACTACAATGAGCAGTTCTTC
CDR3 protein: CASHGGEEENYNEQFF

D gene: -
clone size: -
V gene: TRBV6-4
J gene: TRBJ2-3
CDR3 DNA: TGTGCCAGCAGTGAGGCAGGGGCTACAGATACGCAGTATTTT
CDR3 protein: CASSEAGATDTQYF

D gene: -
clone size: few
V gene: TRBV10-3
J gene: TRBJ2-3
CDR3 DNA: TGTGCCACAAAGGGGGGCGGGGGCCGCACAGATACGCAGTATTTT
CDR3 protein: CATKGGGGRTDTQYF

D gene: -
clone size: few
V gene: TRBV7-2
J gene: TRBJ2-2
CDR3 DNA: TGTGCCAGCAGCCAGGACCCTACCACCGGGGAGCTGTTTTTT
CDR3 protein: CASSQDPTTGELFF

D gene: TRBD1
clone size: few
V gene: TRBV11-2
J gene: TRBJ1-2
CDR3 DNA: TGTGCCAGCAGCCCGGACAGGGGGCCCCCTAACTATGGCTACACCTTC
CDR3 protein: CASSPDRGPPNYGYTF

D gene: TRBD2
clone size: few
V gene: TRBV7-2
J gene: TRBJ2-7
CDR3 DNA: TGTGCCAGCAGGACAGCGGGAGGGCCGTACGAGCAGTACTTC
CDR3 protein: CASRTAGGPYEQYF

D gene: TRBD1
clone size: many
V gene: TRBV28
J gene: TRBJ1-2
CDR3 DNA: TGTGCCAGCAGTTCCAAGACAGGGAAGTATGGCTACACCTTC
CDR3 protein: CASSSKTGKYGYTF

D gene: TRBD1
clone size: -
V gene: TRBV28
J gene: TRBJ2-7
CDR3 DNA: TGTGCCATCAGAAACAGGGGTGGCGAGCAGTACTTC
CDR3 protein: CAIRNRGGEQYF

D gene: -
clone size: -
V gene: TRBV7-2
J gene: TRBJ1-5
CDR3 DNA: TGTGCCAGCAGCTTAGTGGTCGAAAGGGGCAATCAGCCCCAGCATTTT
CDR3 protein: CASSLVVERGNQPQHF

D gene: TRBD2
clone size: once
V gene: TRBV5-4
J gene: TRBJ2-6
CDR3 DNA: TGTGCCAGCAGCTTGGCCGGGGTAGCGGGGGCCTTCTCTGGGGCCAACGTCCTGACTTTC
CDR3 protein: CASSLAGVAGAFSGANVLTF

D gene: TRBD1
clone size: -
V gene: TRBV7-2
J gene: TRBJ1-2
CDR3 DNA: TGTGCCAGCAGCATACCGGGACAGCCTCCGGGCTACACCTTC
CDR3 protein: CASSIPGQPPGYTF

D gene: -
clone size: -
V gene: TRBV4-1
J gene: TRBJ2-7
CDR3 DNA: TGCGCCAGCAGCCAGTGGCAGGGATCTATCGAGCAGTACTTC
CDR3 protein: CASSQWQGSIEQYF

D gene: TRBD1
clone size: few
V gene: TRBV7-8
J gene: TRBJ1-5
CDR3 DNA: TGTGCCAGCAGCCCAGCGGGGGACAGGAGGAATCAGCCCCAGCATTTT
CDR3 protein: CASSPAGDRRNQPQHF

D gene: -
clone size: -
V gene: TRBV3-1
J gene: TRBJ1-1
CDR3 DNA: TGTGCTAGCAGCCAGACAACAGGGAACACTGAAGCTTTCTTT
CDR3 protein: CASSQTTGNTEAFF

D gene: -
clone size: -
V gene: TRBV11-2
J gene: TRBJ2-3
CDR3 DNA: TGTGCCAGCAGCTTAGCAGGAGGGGCGCGGGAAGATACGCAGTATTTT
CDR3 protein: CASSLAGGAREDTQYF

D gene: -
clone size: few
V gene: TRBV6-5
J gene: TRBJ1-1
CDR3 DNA: TGTGCCAGCAGAGTGACAGTCCGTGGGCTAAGGACTGAAGCTTTCTTT
CDR3 protein: CASRVTVRGLRTEAFF

D gene: -
clone size: many
V gene: TRBV7-8
J gene: TRBJ1-4
CDR3 DNA: TGTGCCAGCAGCTTACGGAGAGCTAATGAAAAACTGTTTTTT
CDR3 protein: CASSLRRANEKLFF

D gene: -
clone size: -
V gene: TRBV6-1
J gene: TRBJ1-4
CDR3 DNA: TGTGCCAGCAGCCCATTGGCGGCTGAAAAACTGTTTTTT
CDR3 protein: CASSPLAAEKLFF

D gene: -
clone size: -
V gene: TRBV12-3/TRBV12-4
J gene: TRBJ2-3
CDR3 DNA: TGTGCCAGCAGTTTAGGGTTACCTCTCACAGATACGCAGTATTTT
CDR3 protein: CASSLGLPLTDTQYF

D gene: -
clone size: -
V gene: TRBV28
J gene: TRBJ2-7
CDR3 DNA: TGTGCCAGCAGCTCCACCGTGTGGGGCCATCCAACCTACGAGCAGTACTTC
CDR3 protein: CASSSTVWGHPTYEQYF

D gene: TRBD1
clone size: -
V gene: TRBV19
J gene: TRBJ2-7
CDR3 DNA: TGTGCCAGTAGTACCGGGACAGGGAACGAGCAGTACTTC
CDR3 protein: CASSTGTGNEQYF

D gene: -
clone size: few
V gene: TRBV5-6
J gene: TRBJ1-5
CDR3 DNA: TGTGCCAGCAGAACCAGACAGACATTGAAACCTATGAATCAGCCCCAGCATTTT
CDR3 protein: CASRTRQTLKPMNQPQHF

D gene: -
clone size: -
V gene: TRBV12-3/TRBV12-4
J gene: TRBJ1-2
CDR3 DNA: TGTGCCAGCAGTTTCCGGCTGGAATCGCGCGGCTACACCTTC
CDR3 protein: CASSFRLESRGYTF

D gene: -
clone size: -
V gene: TRBV6-5
J gene: TRBJ1-4
CDR3 DNA: TGTGCCAGCAGTTACGGGACACGGAATGAAAAACTGTTTTTT
CDR3 protein: CASSYGTRNEKLFF